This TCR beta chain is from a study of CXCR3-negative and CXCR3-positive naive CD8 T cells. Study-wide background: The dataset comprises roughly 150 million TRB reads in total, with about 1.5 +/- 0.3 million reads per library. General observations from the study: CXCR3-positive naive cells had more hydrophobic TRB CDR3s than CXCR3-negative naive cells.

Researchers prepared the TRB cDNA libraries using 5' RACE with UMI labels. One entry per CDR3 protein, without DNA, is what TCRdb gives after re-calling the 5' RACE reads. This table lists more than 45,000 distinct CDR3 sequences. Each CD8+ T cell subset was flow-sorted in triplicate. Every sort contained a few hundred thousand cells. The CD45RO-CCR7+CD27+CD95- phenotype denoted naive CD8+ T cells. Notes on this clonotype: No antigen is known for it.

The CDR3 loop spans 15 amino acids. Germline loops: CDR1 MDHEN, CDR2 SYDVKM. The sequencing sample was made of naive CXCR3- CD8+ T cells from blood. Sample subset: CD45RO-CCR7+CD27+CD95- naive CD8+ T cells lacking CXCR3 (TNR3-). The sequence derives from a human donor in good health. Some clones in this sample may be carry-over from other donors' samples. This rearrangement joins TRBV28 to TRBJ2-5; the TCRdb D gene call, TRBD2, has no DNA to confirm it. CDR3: CASSARLAGLETQYF.